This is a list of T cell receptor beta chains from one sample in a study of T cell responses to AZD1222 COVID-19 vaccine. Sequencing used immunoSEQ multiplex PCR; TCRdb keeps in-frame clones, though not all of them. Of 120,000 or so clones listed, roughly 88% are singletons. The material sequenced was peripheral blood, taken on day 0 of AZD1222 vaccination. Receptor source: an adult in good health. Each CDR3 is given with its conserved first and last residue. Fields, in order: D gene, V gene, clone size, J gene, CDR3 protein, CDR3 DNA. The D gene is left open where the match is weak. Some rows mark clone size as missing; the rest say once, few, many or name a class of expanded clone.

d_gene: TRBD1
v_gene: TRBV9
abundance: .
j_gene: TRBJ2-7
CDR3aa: CASSGQGGREQYF
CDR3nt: TGTGCCAGCAGCGGACAGGGGGGGAGAGAGCAGTACTTC

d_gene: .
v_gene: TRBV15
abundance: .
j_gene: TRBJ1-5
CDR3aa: CATSRSSQGNQPQHF
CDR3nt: TGTGCCACCAGCAGATCCTCTCAGGGAAATCAGCCCCAGCATTTT

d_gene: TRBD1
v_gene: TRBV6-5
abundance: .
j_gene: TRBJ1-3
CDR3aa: CASSQGDGNTIYF
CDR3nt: TGTGCCAGCAGTCAGGGGGATGGAAACACCATATATTTT

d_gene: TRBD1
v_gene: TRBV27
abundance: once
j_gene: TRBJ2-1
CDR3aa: CASSRDRGNNEQFF
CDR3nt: TGTGCCAGCAGCCGGGACAGGGGGAACAATGAGCAGTTCTTC

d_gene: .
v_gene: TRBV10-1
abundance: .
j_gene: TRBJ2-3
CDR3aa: CASSSNRVPTQYF
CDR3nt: TGCGCCAGCAGCTCAAACCGGGTCCCCACGCAGTATTTT

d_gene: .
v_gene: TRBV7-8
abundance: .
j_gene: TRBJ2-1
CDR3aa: CASSFGNKYNEQFF
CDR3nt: TGTGCCAGCAGCTTCGGGAATAAATACAATGAGCAGTTCTTC

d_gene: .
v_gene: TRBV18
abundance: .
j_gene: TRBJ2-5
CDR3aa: CASSPGLETQYF
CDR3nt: TGTGCCAGCTCACCAGGGCTAGAGACCCAGTACTTC

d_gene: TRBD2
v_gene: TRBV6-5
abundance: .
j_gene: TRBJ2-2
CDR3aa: CASRLAGGGTGELFF
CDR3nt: TGTGCCAGCAGATTAGCGGGAGGAGGGACCGGGGAGCTGTTTTTT

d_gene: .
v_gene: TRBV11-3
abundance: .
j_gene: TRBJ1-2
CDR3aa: CASSLVAGRENYGYTF
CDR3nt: TGTGCCAGCAGCTTAGTGGCAGGGAGAGAAAACTATGGCTACACCTTC

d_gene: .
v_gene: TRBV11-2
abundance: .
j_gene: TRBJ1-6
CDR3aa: CASSLDQGKSGWNYNSPLHF
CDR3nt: TGTGCCAGCAGCTTAGACCAAGGGAAATCGGGGTGGAACTATAATTCACCCCTCCACTTT

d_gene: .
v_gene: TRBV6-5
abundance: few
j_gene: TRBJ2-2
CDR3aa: CATKSFRGGTGELFF
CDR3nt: TGTGCCACTAAAAGTTTCAGGGGAGGCACCGGGGAGCTGTTTTTT

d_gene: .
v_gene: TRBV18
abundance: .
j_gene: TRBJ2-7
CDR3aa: CASSLSGQSYEQYF
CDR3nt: TGTGCCAGCTCACTTTCTGGACAGTCCTACGAGCAGTACTTC

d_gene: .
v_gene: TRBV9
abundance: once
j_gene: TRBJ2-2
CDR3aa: CASSVAEGNTGELFF
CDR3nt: TGTGCCAGCAGCGTAGCGGAGGGGAACACCGGGGAGCTGTTTTTT

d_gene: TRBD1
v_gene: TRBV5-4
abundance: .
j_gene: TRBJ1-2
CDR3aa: CASRPDRGGGYTF
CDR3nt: TGTGCCAGCAGACCCGACAGGGGGGGCGGCTACACCTTC